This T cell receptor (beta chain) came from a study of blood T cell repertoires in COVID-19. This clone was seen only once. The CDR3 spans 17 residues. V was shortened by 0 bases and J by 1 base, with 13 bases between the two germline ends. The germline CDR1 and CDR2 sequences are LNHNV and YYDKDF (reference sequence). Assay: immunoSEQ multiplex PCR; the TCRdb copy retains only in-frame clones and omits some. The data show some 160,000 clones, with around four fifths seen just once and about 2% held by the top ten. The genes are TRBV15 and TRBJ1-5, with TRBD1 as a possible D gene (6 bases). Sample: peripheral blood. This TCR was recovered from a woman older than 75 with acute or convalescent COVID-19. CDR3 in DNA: TGTGCCACCAGCAGAGATCAGGGGCAGGGCAGCAATCAGCCCCAGCATTTT. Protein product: CATSRDQGQGSNQPQHF.